A selection of T cell receptor beta chains follows, all from one sample in a study of blood T cell repertoires in COVID-19. Produced via immunoSEQ multiplex PCR; TCRdb's table is partial and in-frame only. The repertoire holds some 180,000 clones, with roughly 81% as singletons. What was sequenced was peripheral blood. The receptors derive from a woman aged 80 or older with COVID-19, enrolled during active disease. CDR3s include the opening cysteine and the closing phenylalanine or tryptophan. The D gene is left open where the match is weak. Some rows mark clone size as missing; the rest say once, few, many or name a class of expanded clone.

j_gene	v_gene	abundance	d_gene	CDR3aa	CDR3nt
TRBJ2-5	TRBV7-9	NA	NA	CASSFGPAPQETQYF	TGTGCCAGCAGCTTTGGGCCAGCCCCCCAAGAGACCCAGTACTTC
TRBJ2-1	TRBV5-5	NA	TRBD2	CASSLAWAGGNNEQFF	TGTGCCAGCAGCTTGGCATGGGCGGGAGGTAACAATGAGCAGTTCTTC
TRBJ2-7	TRBV6-1	NA	TRBD1	CASSETFTGGQRYEQYF	TGTGCCAGCAGTGAAACGTTTACAGGGGGTCAACGCTACGAGCAGTACTTC
TRBJ2-1	TRBV5-1	NA	TRBD2	CASSSGLAGGPRQFF	TGCGCCAGCAGCTCGGGACTAGCGGGAGGGCCTAGGCAGTTCTTC
TRBJ2-5	TRBV7-8	NA	NA	CASSLSWGRETQYF	TGTGCCAGCAGCTTATCATGGGGGCGGGAGACCCAGTACTTC
TRBJ1-3	TRBV5-5	few	TRBD1	CASSLGGQAPGNTIYF	TGTGCCAGCAGCTTGGGGGGACAGGCCCCTGGAAACACCATATATTTT
TRBJ2-7	TRBV5-1	NA	NA	CASSSRGSYEQYF	TGCGCCAGCAGTTCAAGGGGCTCCTACGAGCAGTACTTC
TRBJ2-3	TRBV27	NA	NA	CASSLSWQATDTQYF	TGTGCCAGCAGTTTATCGTGGCAGGCTACAGATACGCAGTATTTT
TRBJ1-3	TRBV11-2	NA	TRBD1	CASSLSQGVPGNTIYF	TGTGCCAGCAGCTTAAGCCAGGGGGTCCCTGGAAACACCATATATTTT
TRBJ2-3	TRBV24-1	NA	TRBD2	CATSDVAGTATDTQYF	TGTGCCACCAGTGATGTAGCGGGCACAGCGACAGATACGCAGTATTTT
TRBJ2-7	TRBV3-1/TRBV3-2	NA	TRBD2	CASSWLAGRGEQYF	TGTGCCAGTAGCTGGCTAGCGGGAAGGGGCGAGCAGTACTTC
TRBJ1-2	TRBV19	NA	TRBD1	CASSIQQGVGYTF	TGTGCCAGTAGTATCCAGCAGGGGGTTGGCTACACCTTC
TRBJ1-1	TRBV18	NA	NA	CASSPPDGSLTEAFF	TGTGCCAGCTCACCCCCCGACGGGAGCCTCACTGAAGCTTTCTTT
TRBJ2-7	TRBV11-3	NA	TRBD2	CASSSSGKEQYF	TGTGCCAGCAGCTCTAGCGGGAAGGAGCAGTACTTC
TRBJ2-7	TRBV18	NA	TRBD2	CASSEGLAGPYEQYF	TGTGCCAGCTCAGAGGGACTAGCGGGCCCCTACGAGCAGTACTTC
TRBJ1-6	TRBV19	once	NA	CASSIRGGSPLHF	TGTGCCAGTAGTATTCGGGGAGGCTCACCCCTCCACTTT
TRBJ2-5	TRBV5-1	NA	TRBD1	CASSLYPQGTETQYF	TGCGCCAGCAGCTTGTACCCACAGGGGACAGAGACCCAGTACTTC
TRBJ1-1	TRBV7-3	once	TRBD1	CASSLTGVIGTEAFF	TGTGCCAGCAGCCTTACAGGGGTTATCGGCACTGAAGCTTTCTTT
TRBJ2-7	TRBV28	NA	TRBD2	CASSLGGAGGSYEQYF	TGTGCCAGCAGTCTCGGGGGAGCGGGAGGTTCCTACGAGCAGTACTTC
TRBJ2-7	TRBV6-2/TRBV6-3	NA	TRBD2	CASSYGLAGAFEQYF	TGTGCCAGCAGTTACGGACTAGCGGGAGCTTTCGAGCAGTACTTC
TRBJ2-3	TRBV2	NA	TRBD1	CASRGTGGRTDTQYF	TGTGCCAGCAGGGGGACAGGGGGACGCACAGATACGCAGTATTTT
TRBJ1-2	TRBV18	NA	TRBD1	CASSPPFGTGGDNYGYTF	TGTGCCAGCTCACCTCCCTTTGGGACAGGGGGCGATAACTATGGCTACACCTTC
TRBJ2-1	TRBV19	NA	TRBD2	CASSMLAGGLNEQFF	TGTGCCAGTAGTATGCTAGCGGGAGGGCTAAATGAGCAGTTCTTC
TRBJ2-3	TRBV29-1	NA	NA	CSVEPRVKADTQYF	TGCAGCGTTGAACCCAGGGTTAAGGCAGATACGCAGTATTTT
TRBJ1-4	TRBV7-2	NA	TRBD1	CASSLGQGTTNEKLFF	TGTGCCAGCAGCTTAGGACAGGGTACGACTAATGAAAAACTGTTTTTT
TRBJ2-3	TRBV2	NA	NA	CASSRQGTDTQYF	TGTGCCAGCAGTCGACAGGGCACAGATACGCAGTATTTT
TRBJ2-1	TRBV5-4	NA	TRBD1	CASSSTGADEQFF	TGTGCCAGCAGCTCTACAGGGGCCGATGAGCAGTTCTTC
TRBJ2-1	TRBV11-2	once	NA	CASSLAGVTYNEQFF	TGTGCCAGCAGCTTAGCGGGAGTAACCTACAATGAGCAGTTCTTC
TRBJ2-1	TRBV9	NA	NA	CASSRQTGSYNEQFF	TGTGCCAGCTCACGGCAGACAGGATCCTACAATGAGCAGTTCTTC
TRBJ2-2	TRBV27	few	NA	CASSLWRDTGELFF	TGTGCCAGCAGTTTGTGGAGGGACACCGGGGAGCTGTTTTTT
TRBJ1-2	TRBV5-1	few	NA	CASSLALTDHYGYTF	TGCGCCAGCAGCTTGGCCCTGACAGACCACTATGGCTACACCTTC
TRBJ2-7	TRBV7-7	NA	TRBD1	CASSRDRGHEQYF	TGTGCTAGCAGCCGGGACAGGGGCCACGAGCAGTACTTC